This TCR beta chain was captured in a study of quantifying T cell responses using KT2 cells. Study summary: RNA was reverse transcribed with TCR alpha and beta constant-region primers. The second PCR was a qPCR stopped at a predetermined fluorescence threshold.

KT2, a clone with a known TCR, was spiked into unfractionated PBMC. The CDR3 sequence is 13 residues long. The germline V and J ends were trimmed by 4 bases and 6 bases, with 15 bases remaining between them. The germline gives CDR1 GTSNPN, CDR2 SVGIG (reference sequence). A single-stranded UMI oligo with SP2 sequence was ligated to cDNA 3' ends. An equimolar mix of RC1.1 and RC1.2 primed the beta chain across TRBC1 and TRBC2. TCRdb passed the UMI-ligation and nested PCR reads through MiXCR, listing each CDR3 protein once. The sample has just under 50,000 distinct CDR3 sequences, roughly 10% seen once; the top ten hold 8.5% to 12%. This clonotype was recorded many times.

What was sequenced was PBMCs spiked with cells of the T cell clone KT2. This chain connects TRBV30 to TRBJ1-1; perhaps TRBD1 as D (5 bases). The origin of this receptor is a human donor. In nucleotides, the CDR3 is TGTGCCTGGAAAGAGGGGAATTTGCCTGAAGCTTTCTTT. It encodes CAWKEGNLPEAFF.